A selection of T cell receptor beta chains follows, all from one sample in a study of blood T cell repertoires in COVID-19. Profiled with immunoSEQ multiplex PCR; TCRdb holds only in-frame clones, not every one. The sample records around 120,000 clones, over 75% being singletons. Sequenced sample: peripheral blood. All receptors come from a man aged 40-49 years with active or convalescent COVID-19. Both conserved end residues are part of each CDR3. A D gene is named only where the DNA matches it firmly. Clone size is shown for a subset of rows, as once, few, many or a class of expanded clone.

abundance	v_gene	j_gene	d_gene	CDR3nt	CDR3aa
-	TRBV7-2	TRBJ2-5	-	TGTGCCAGCAGCGAACGTGAGATGGAGACCCAGTACTTC	CASSEREMETQYF
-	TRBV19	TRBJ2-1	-	TGTGCCAGTAGTATAGGGAGACCGGGGTCCAATGAGCAGTTCTTC	CASSIGRPGSNEQFF
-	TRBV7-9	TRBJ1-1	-	TGTGCCAGCAGCACCCGACAGAACACTGAAGCTTTCTTT	CASSTRQNTEAFF
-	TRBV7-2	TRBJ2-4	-	TGTGCCAGCAGCACTAGTGGGGCAGGTGGGGGCTTTACCAAAAACATTCAGTACTTC	CASSTSGAGGGFTKNIQYF
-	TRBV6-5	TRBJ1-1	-	TGTGCCAGCAGTTACTCGTCGGGGGGGGCAGCAGCTTTCTTT	CASSYSSGGAAAFF
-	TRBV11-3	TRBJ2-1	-	TGTGCCAGCAGCTTATTTGCAGGGGATGAGCAGTTCTTC	CASSLFAGDEQFF
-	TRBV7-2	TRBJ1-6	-	TGTGCCAGCAGCTTAATGCAGGTAGAGAAATCACCCCTCCACTTT	CASSLMQVEKSPLHF
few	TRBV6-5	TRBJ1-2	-	TGTGCCAGCAGTTACGGGGGGGCGGGCTATGGCTACACCTTC	CASSYGGAGYGYTF
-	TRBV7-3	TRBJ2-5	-	TGTGCCAGCGGGTCGACAGGCCTCCCCCAAGAGACCCAGTACTTC	CASGSTGLPQETQYF
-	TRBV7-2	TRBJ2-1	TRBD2	TGTGCCAGCAGCTTCAAGACTAGCGGGGGGGCAGGTGAGCAGTTCTTC	CASSFKTSGGAGEQFF
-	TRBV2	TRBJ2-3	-	TGTGCCAGCAGTACGACTAGTCCCCTTAGCACAGATACGCAGTATTTT	CASSTTSPLSTDTQYF
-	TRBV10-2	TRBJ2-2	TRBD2	TGCGCCAGCAGTGAGGGCGCGGGGGGGCCGAGTACCGGGGAGCTGTTTTTT	CASSEGAGGPSTGELFF
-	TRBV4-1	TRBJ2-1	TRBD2	TGCGCCAGCAGCCAAGATTTAAGGGAAGCGGGGGGGAATTATGAGCAGTTCTTC	CASSQDLREAGGNYEQFF
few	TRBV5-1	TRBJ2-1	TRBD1	TGCGCCAGCAGCTTGGAAGACAGGGCCTACAATGAGCAGTTCTTC	CASSLEDRAYNEQFF
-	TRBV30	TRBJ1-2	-	TGTGCCTGGAGTCGTCTAGACTATGGCTACACCTTC	CAWSRLDYGYTF
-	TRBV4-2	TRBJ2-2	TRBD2	TGTGCCAGCAGCCCTTCGGTAGCGGGGGCCACCGGGGAGCTGTTTTTT	CASSPSVAGATGELFF
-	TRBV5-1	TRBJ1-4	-	TGCGCCAGCAGCCTACCCTTCGGGGGAACTAATGAAAAACTGTTTTTT	CASSLPFGGTNEKLFF
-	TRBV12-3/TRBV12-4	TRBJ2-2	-	TGTGCCAGCAGTCTTACAGGGTCCGGGGAGCTGTTTTTT	CASSLTGSGELFF
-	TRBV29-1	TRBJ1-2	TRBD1	TGCAGCGGGGGACAGGGGGAGACTGGCTACACCTTC	CSGGQGETGYTF
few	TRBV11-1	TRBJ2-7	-	TGTGCCAGCAGCTTAACCACTCCTCGGGAGCAGTACTTC	CASSLTTPREQYF
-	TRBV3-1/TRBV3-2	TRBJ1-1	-	TGTGCCAGTGCCCTGGGCCAGAACACTGAAGCTTTCTTT	CASALGQNTEAFF
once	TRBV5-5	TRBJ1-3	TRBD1	TGTGCCAGCAGCTTGGCCATCCAGGACAGGGCCGGAAACACCATATATTTT	CASSLAIQDRAGNTIYF
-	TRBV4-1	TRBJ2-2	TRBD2	TGCGCCAGCAGCCAGAATTATGGGGCGGGGGACTTCACCGGGGAGCTGTTTTTT	CASSQNYGAGDFTGELFF
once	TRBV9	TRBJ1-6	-	TGTGCCAGCAGCGTAGAGGGGGGGAATTCACCCCTCCACTTT	CASSVEGGNSPLHF
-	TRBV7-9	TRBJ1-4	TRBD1	TGTGCCAGCAGCTCGGGACAGGGTGGCACTAATGAAAAACTGTTTTTT	CASSSGQGGTNEKLFF
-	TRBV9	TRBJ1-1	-	TGTGCCAGCAGCGCCAACTTGAACACTGAAGCTTTCTTT	CASSANLNTEAFF
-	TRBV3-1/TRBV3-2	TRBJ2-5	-	TGTGCCAGCAGCTCCCGGACTGGTCAAGAGACCCAGTACTTC	CASSSRTGQETQYF
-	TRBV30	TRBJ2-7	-	TGTGCCTGGAGTGTCCAGGGTTGGAACGAGCAGTACTTC	CAWSVQGWNEQYF
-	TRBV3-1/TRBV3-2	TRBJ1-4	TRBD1	TGTGCCAGCAGCCAAGATACGGGACAGGGGGTTTCTAAACTGTTTTTT	CASSQDTGQGVSKLFF
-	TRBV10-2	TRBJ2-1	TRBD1	TGCGCCAGCAGTGATAGGGGGACAGGGGACCGCAATGAGCAGTTCTTC	CASSDRGTGDRNEQFF
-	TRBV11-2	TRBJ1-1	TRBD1	TGTGCCAGCAGCCTCGACTGGACAGGCCCGAACACTGAAGCTTTCTTT	CASSLDWTGPNTEAFF
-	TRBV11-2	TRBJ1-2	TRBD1	TGTGCCAGCAGCTCCCGGGACAGCATTGGGGGCTACACCTTC	CASSSRDSIGGYTF
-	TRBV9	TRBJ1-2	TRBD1	TGTGCCAGTACACGCGGGACAGGCCCTCCTAACTATGGCTACACCTTC	CASTRGTGPPNYGYTF
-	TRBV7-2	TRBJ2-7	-	TGTGCCAGCAGCTTAGTATCGCAGGGCTGGTGGGAGCAGTACTTC	CASSLVSQGWWEQYF
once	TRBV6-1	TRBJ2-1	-	TGTGCCAGCAGTGAAAGTCGGCAGGTCTACAATGAGCAGTTCTTC	CASSESRQVYNEQFF
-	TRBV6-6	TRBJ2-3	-	TGTGCCAGCAGTCCTTTAAGTCTGCGAAGCACAGATACGCAGTATTTT	CASSPLSLRSTDTQYF
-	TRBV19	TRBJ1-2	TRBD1	TGTGCCAGTAGTTCGGCCGGGACAGGGCTTGGCTATGGCTACACCTTC	CASSSAGTGLGYGYTF
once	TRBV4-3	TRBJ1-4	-	TGCGCCAGCAGCCAAGATGGGACTGCAAATGAAAAACTGTTTTTT	CASSQDGTANEKLFF
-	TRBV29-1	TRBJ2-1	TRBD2	TGCAGCGTTGCAACTAGCGGGGGGGCAAATGAGCAGTTCTTC	CSVATSGGANEQFF
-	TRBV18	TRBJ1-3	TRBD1	TGTGCCAGCTCACTGTTCGGGACAGGACCCTCTGGAAACACCATATATTTT	CASSLFGTGPSGNTIYF
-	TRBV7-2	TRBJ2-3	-	TGTGCCAGCGGAACTTCATCGGGGGTAACAGATACGCAGTATTTT	CASGTSSGVTDTQYF
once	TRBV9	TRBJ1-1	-	TGTGCCAGCAGCGTAGACAGGGACACTGAAGCTTTCTTT	CASSVDRDTEAFF
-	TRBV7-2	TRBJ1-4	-	TGTGCCAGCAGCTTACAGGGTTTAGAAAAACTGTTTTTT	CASSLQGLEKLFF
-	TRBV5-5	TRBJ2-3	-	TGTGCCAGCAGCTTGAACCAGGGGCCGGTCCTCCGTTTT	CASSLNQGPVLRF
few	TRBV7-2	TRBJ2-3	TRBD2	TGTGCCAGCAGCTTAGTGGGACTAGCTGTTGATACGCAGTATTTT	CASSLVGLAVDTQYF
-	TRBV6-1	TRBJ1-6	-	TGTGCCAGCAGTGAAGCCCCACAGGGTGGCGGTTCACCCCTCCACTTT	CASSEAPQGGGSPLHF
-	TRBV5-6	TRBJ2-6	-	TGTGCCAGCAGCTTCCAGTCTGGGGCCAACGTCCTGACTTTC	CASSFQSGANVLTF
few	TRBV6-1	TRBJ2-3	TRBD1	TGTGCCAGCAGTGAATGGGGGGGACAGGGGGCAGATACGCAGTATTTT	CASSEWGGQGADTQYF
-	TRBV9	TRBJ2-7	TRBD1	TGTGCCAGCAGCACCCACCCCGGGACAGGGGTCAACGAGCAGTACTTC	CASSTHPGTGVNEQYF
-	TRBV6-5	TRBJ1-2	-	TGTGCCAGCAGTTCGGCGAGGGTCGCTGGCTACACCTTC	CASSSARVAGYTF
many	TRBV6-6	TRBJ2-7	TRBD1	TGTGCCAGCAGTGGAGACAGGGGCAAGCAGTACTTC	CASSGDRGKQYF
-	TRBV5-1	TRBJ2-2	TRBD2	TGCGCCAGCTCTTCAGCGGGGGCCGGGGAGCTGTTTTTT	CASSSAGAGELFF
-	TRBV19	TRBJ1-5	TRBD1	TGTGCCAGTAGTAGACAGGGCCCCAGCAATCAGCCCCAGCATTTT	CASSRQGPSNQPQHF